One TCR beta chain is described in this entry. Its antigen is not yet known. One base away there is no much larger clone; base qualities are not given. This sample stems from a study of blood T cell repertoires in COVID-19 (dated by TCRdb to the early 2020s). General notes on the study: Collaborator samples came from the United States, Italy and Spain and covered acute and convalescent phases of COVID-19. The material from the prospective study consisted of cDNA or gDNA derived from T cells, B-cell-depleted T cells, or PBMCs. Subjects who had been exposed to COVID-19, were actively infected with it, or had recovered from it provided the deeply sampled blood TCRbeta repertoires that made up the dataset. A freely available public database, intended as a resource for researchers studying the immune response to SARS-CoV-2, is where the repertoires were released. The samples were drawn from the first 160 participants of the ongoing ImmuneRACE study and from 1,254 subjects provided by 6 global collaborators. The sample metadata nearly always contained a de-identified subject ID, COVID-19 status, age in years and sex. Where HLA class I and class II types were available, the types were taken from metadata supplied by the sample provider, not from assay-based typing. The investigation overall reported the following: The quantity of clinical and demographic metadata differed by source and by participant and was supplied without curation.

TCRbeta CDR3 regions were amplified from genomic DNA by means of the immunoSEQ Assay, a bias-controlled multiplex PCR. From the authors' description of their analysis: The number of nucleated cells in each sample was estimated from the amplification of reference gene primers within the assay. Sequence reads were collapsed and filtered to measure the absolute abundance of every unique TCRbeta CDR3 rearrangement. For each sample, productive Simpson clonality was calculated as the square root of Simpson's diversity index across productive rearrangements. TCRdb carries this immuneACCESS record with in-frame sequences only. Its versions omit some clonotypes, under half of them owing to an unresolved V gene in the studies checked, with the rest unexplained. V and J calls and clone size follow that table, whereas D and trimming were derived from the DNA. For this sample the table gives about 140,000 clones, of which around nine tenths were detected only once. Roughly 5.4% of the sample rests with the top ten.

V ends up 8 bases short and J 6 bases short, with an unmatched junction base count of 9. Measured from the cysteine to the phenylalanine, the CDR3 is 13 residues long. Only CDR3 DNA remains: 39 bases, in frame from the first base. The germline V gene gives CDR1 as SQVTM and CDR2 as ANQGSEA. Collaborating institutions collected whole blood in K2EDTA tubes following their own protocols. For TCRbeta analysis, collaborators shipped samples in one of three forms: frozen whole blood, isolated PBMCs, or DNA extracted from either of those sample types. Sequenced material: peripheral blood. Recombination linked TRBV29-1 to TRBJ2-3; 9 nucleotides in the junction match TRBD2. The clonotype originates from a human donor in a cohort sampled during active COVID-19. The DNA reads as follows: TGCAGCCCTAAGGGGGCGGGGGGGGATACGCAGTATTTT. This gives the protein CSPKGAGGDTQYF.